The 30 T cell receptor beta chains reported below all come from one sample, sequenced in a study of CD8+ T cells in alopecia areata (dated by TCRdb to 2017 to 2018). Library construction relied on the immunoSEQ multiplex PCR assay. For TCR sequencing, RNA was extracted from every sample and reverse transcribed into cDNA to serve as template. Imported from immuneACCESS, the table was reduced by TCRdb to in-frame sequences with V and J called. These copies leave out some clones; in studies compared against another copy, an unresolved V gene accounts for under half, and the cause of the remainder is not known. Counted in this sample were some 120,000 clones; about 46% of them appeared once. The ten largest clones take up about 10% of the sample. The sequencing sample was made of NKG2D-low CD8+ T cells sorted from blood. The meaning of the sample's cell subset or site label: sorted CD8+ NKG2D-low blood T cells. These receptors all stem from a human donor with alopecia areata.

This clone appeared a single time. CDR3 bases: TGTGCCAGCAGCCTACGGGACACCTACGAGCAGTACTTC. Amino acid sequence: CASSLRDTYEQYF. The chain carries TRBV11-2 and TRBJ2-7; a weak D match, TRBD1 (6 bases). CDR3 size: 13 residues. Germline V gives CDR1 SGHAT, CDR2 FQNNGV. Trimming stripped 5 bases from V and 2 bases from J, with 10 bases between.

This chain links TRBV29-1 with TRBJ2-2, with no clear D. The CDR3 extends over 13 amino acids. Per the germline V gene, CDR1 is SQVTM and CDR2 is ANQGSEA. Trimming removed 4 bases at V and 0 bases at J, with 6 bases between. The CDR3, as DNA: TGCAGCGTTGTCAGGACGAACACCGGGGAGCTGTTTTTT. It codes for CSVVRTNTGELFF.

This clone was picked up a small number of times. This chain joins TRBV13 and TRBJ1-1; 7 nucleotides line up with TRBD1. In germline, CDR1 is PRHDT, CDR2 FYEKMQ (reference sequence). After removal of 0 bases from V and 0 bases from J, the junction contained 1 base not matched to a gene. There are 15 residues in the CDR3. Here the CDR3 reads CASSLGGQLNTEAFF. CDR3 nucleotides: TGTGCCAGCAGCTTAGGGGGACAGCTGAACACTGAAGCTTTCTTT.

The CDR3 nucleotides read TGTGCCAGCAGTTTTCCGCGGGAGGGGAGCACAGATACGCAGTATTTT. Amino acid sequence: CASSFPREGSTDTQYF. This chain joins TRBV28 and TRBJ2-3; 9 nucleotides line up with TRBD2. With 3 bases clipped from V and 0 bases from J, the junction kept 4 bases outside the gene matches. Looked up from germline, CDR1 is MDHEN and CDR2 is SYDVKM. The CDR3 consists of 16 residues.

The gene calls are TRBV29-1 and TRBJ2-3, with D hard to call. The V gene's germline CDR1 is SQVTM and CDR2 ANQGSEA. Trimming left V 6 bases short and J 0 bases short, with 10 bases between. This CDR3 spans 13 amino acids. CDR3 sequence reads: CSVYAESTDTQYF. For the CDR3, the DNA is TGCAGCGTGTATGCGGAAAGCACAGATACGCAGTATTTT.

DNA for the CDR3: TGTGCCAGCAGCTTAGGGACTCAAGAGACCCAGTACTTC. The encoded protein is CASSLGTQETQYF. V usage is TRBV13 and J usage is TRBJ2-5; D unclear. Germline CDR1 reads PRHDT; CDR2 reads FYEKMQ (reference sequence). This CDR3 has 13 residues. The V end was cut by 0 bases, the J end by 2 bases, with 4 bases between.

The V and J genes are TRBV5-1 and TRBJ1-2; D unresolved. Trimming pared 0 bases from V and 6 bases from J, leaving 12 bases between. The CDR3 has 14 residues. CDR1 and CDR2 (germline): SGHRS, YFSETQ. The CDR3 DNA reads as TGCGCCAGCAGCTTGGGTTACCAGGCGGATGGCTACACCTTC. This gives the protein CASSLGYQADGYTF.

This clone appeared a single time. J is TRBJ1-1 and V is TRBV29-1; no reliable D call. Trimming took off 8 bases at V and 1 base at J, with 17 bases between the two ends. Germline CDR1 and CDR2: SQVTM and ANQGSEA. The CDR3 is made up of 14 amino acids. CDR3 loop: CSLGGNPSNTEAFF. The CDR3, as DNA: TGCAGCCTTGGAGGGAATCCCTCGAACACTGAAGCTTTCTTT.

The V and J genes are TRBV6-1 and TRBJ2-3; D may match TRBD1 or TRBD2 (6 bases each). This CDR3 comprises 14 residues. Germline CDR1 reads MNHNS; CDR2 reads SASEGT. Trimming stripped 6 bases from V and 2 bases from J, with 12 bases between. For the CDR3, the DNA is TGTGCCAGCAGGGATGGGGGGCCCACAGATACGCAGTATTTT. This encodes CASRDGGPTDTQYF.

J is TRBJ2-1 and V is TRBV28; D is undetermined. Germline CDR1 is MDHEN and CDR2 is SYDVKM. CDR3 length equals 12 residues. V was trimmed by 3 bases and J by 9 bases, leaving 9 bases between them. The CDR3 DNA is TGTGCCAGCAGTTTTGACCAAGGTGAGCAGTTCTTC. Residues: CASSFDQGEQFF.

This rearrangement joins TRBV11-2 to TRBJ2-4, with D possibly called TRBD1 or TRBD2 (5 bases each). This CDR3 has 12 residues. The V end lost 7 bases, the J end lost 9 bases, and 13 bases lay between the germline ends. CDR1 SGHAT and CDR2 FQNNGV come from the germline V gene. In DNA, the CDR3 is TGTGCCAGCACCCCCATTGGGGGCATTCAGTACTTC. Translation gives CASTPIGGIQYF.

This clone appeared a few times. The chain uses TRBV7-6 and TRBJ2-3, with D tentatively TRBD1 or TRBD2 (5 bases each). Germline V CDR1 and CDR2: SGHVS, FNYEAQ. V shed 3 bases and J shed 6 bases, with 22 bases lying between them. The CDR3 is made up of 17 amino acids. In nucleotides, the CDR3 is TGTGCCAGCAGCTTGGACCCGGGACCCACTTGGTCGGATACGCAGTATTTT. The encoded protein is CASSLDPGPTWSDTQYF.

This clone was seen more than once but under ten times. V gene TRBV29-1 combines with J gene TRBJ2-1; TRBD2 matches 9 bases. This CDR3 is 15 amino acids long. V lost 0 bases, J lost 9 bases, and 9 bases stayed unmatched. From germline, CDR1 is SQVTM and CDR2 ANQGSEA. DNA for the CDR3: TGCAGCGTTGAAGATCGAGGCGGGAGGGCCGGTGAGCAGTTCTTC. This gives the protein CSVEDRGGRAGEQFF.

This clone has more than one count but fewer than ten. J is TRBJ2-5 and V is TRBV6-6; D is uncertain. V was cut by 2 bases and J by 4 bases, with 17 bases left in between. Germline CDR1 reads MNHNY; CDR2 reads SVGAGI (reference sequence). This CDR3 comprises 16 residues. In DNA form, the CDR3 reads TGTGCCAGCAGTTACGGGGAAATGGGATTAGGAGAGACCCAGTACTTC. This gives the protein CASSYGEMGLGETQYF.

The chain carries TRBV14 and TRBJ1-2, with TRBD1 identical over 7 bases. The CDR3 sequence is 13 residues long. Germline lookup yields CDR1 SGHDN and CDR2 FVKESK. After removal of 1 base from V and 6 bases from J, the junction contained 2 bases not matched to a gene. The CDR3 coding sequence is TGTGCCAGCAGCCAAGTAACAGGGGATGGCTACACCTTC. It translates to CASSQVTGDGYTF.

The chain employs TRBV29-1 and TRBJ2-1; D gene uncertain. CDR3 size: 12 residues. Germline CDR1 is SQVTM and CDR2 is ANQGSEA. The ends were cut back, 2 bases at V and 6 bases at J, with 8 bases in the middle. CDR3 loop: CSVESLSNEQFF. Here the CDR3 DNA reads TGCAGCGTTGAAAGTCTGTCCAATGAGCAGTTCTTC.

V and J are TRBV5-1 and TRBJ1-5; 9 nucleotides line up with TRBD1. V was pared by 4 bases and J by 2 bases, with 7 bases of the junction left unmatched. The CDR3 consists of 16 residues. Germline CDR1 and CDR2: SGHRS and YFSETQ. Here the CDR3 reads CASSPMGTGRNQPQHF. CDR3 DNA: TGCGCCAGCAGCCCTATGGGGACAGGGCGCAATCAGCCCCAGCATTTT.

This clone showed up just a few times. V usage is TRBV6-5 and J usage is TRBJ2-5, with TRBD2 as a possible D gene (6 bases). The ends were cut back, 2 bases at V and 3 bases at J, with 10 bases in the middle. This CDR3 is built from 14 residues. Per the germline V gene, CDR1 is MNHEY and CDR2 is SVGAGI. The CDR3 DNA is TGTGCCAGCAGTTACGGCGGGGTCAAAGAGACCCAGTACTTC. It yields the protein CASSYGGVKETQYF.

V is TRBV29-1 and J is TRBJ2-3; 7 bases agree with TRBD2. The CDR3 has 13 residues. CDR1 and CDR2 from the germline V gene are SQVTM and ANQGSEA. The junction had 2 bases not matched to a gene; V was cut back by 3 bases and J by 2 bases. The CDR3 nucleotides read TGCAGCGTTGATAGCGGGTTCACAGATACGCAGTATTTT. Translating it yields CSVDSGFTDTQYF.

This clone was picked up a small number of times. The chain is built from TRBV5-1 and TRBJ2-1, with D hard to call. V shed 1 base and J shed 4 bases, with 0 bases lying between them. The germline gives CDR1 SGHRS, CDR2 YFSETQ. This CDR3 is built from 11 residues. CDR3 sequence reads: CASSLYNEQFF. CDR3 DNA sequence: TGCGCCAGCAGCTTGTACAATGAGCAGTTCTTC. Full variable domain (missing parts from reference TRBV5-1 and TRBJ2-1): KAGVTQTPRYLIKTRGQQVTLSCSPISGHRSVSWYQQTPGQGLQFLFEYFSETQRNKGNFPGRFSGRQFSNSRSEMNVSTLELGDSALYLCASSLYNEQFFGPGTRLTVL.

This clone was picked up a small number of times. V usage is TRBV29-1 and J usage is TRBJ2-7; D unresolved. V was cut by 4 bases and J by 3 bases, with 10 bases left in between. The CDR3 consists of 12 residues. Germline V gene data show CDR1 as SQVTM and CDR2 as ANQGSEA. DNA for the CDR3: TGCAGCGTTGTGTCAGAGTACTACGAGCAGTACTTC. This gives the protein CSVVSEYYEQYF.

This sequence joins TRBV29-1 and TRBJ2-2; D might be TRBD1 or TRBD2, each matching 6 bases. There are 13 residues in the CDR3. The germline CDR1 and CDR2 sequences are SQVTM and ANQGSEA. Trimming removed 3 bases at V and 6 bases at J, with 11 bases between. The CDR3 region is CSVDGGRPGELFF. Written as DNA, the CDR3 is TGCAGCGTTGATGGGGGGCGCCCCGGGGAGCTGTTTTTT.

The chain has TRBV29-1 and TRBJ2-2; D not certain. Trimming took off 1 base at V and 4 bases at J, with 10 bases between the two ends. There are 14 residues in the CDR3. Germline V gives CDR1 SQVTM, CDR2 ANQGSEA. CDR3 residues: CSVEVRASTGELFF. The CDR3 DNA is TGCAGCGTTGAAGTCAGAGCTTCCACCGGGGAGCTGTTTTTT.

V usage is TRBV29-1 and J usage is TRBJ2-7, with D possibly TRBD1 on 6 matching bases. V was clipped by 3 bases and J by 6 bases, with 12 bases between them. The germline V gene encodes CDR1 SQVTM and CDR2 ANQGSEA. CDR3 length: 12 amino acids. CDR3 in amino acids: CSVDRGPLEQYF. CDR3 coding DNA: TGCAGCGTTGACAGGGGACCCCTCGAGCAGTACTTC.

The chain uses TRBV30 and TRBJ2-5, with D perhaps matching TRBD2 (5 bases). The J call may not be correct, given that the DNA end is closer to TRBJ2-7. Germline V CDR1 and CDR2: GTSNPN, SVGIG (reference sequence). The CDR3 is made up of 15 amino acids. CDR3 amino acids: CAWRLPLGVGYEQYF. The CDR3 nucleotides read TGTGCCTGGAGACTCCCATTGGGAGTGGGCTACGAGCAGTACTTC.

This clone was found a few times. V is TRBV29-1 and J is TRBJ1-2; 12 positions agree with TRBD1. The CDR3 is made up of 13 amino acids. Germline V CDR1 and CDR2: SQVTM, ANQGSEA. Trimming cost V 6 bases and J 7 bases; bases outside gene matches: 6. CDR3 DNA: TGCAGCGTGAGAGGGACAGGGGGCTTTGGCTACACCTTC. It translates to CSVRGTGGFGYTF.

The V call is TRBV29-1, the J call TRBJ2-7; no firm D call. Trimming took off 0 bases at V and 10 bases at J, with 13 bases between the two ends. The CDR3 covers 12 residues. Looked up from germline, CDR1 is SQVTM and CDR2 is ANQGSEA. The CDR3 region has the DNA TGCAGCGTTGAAGAGGAAGCAGGCCCCCAGTACTTC. It codes for CSVEEEAGPQYF.

This clone has a single count. The chain joins TRBV29-1 to TRBJ2-7, with TRBD1 matching 7 bases. This CDR3 is 13 amino acids long. Germline lookup yields CDR1 SQVTM and CDR2 ANQGSEA. Unmatched junction bases numbered 1, after V lost 2 bases and J lost 0 bases. CDR3 DNA sequence: TGCAGCGTTGAACAGGGGGACTCCTACGAGCAGTACTTC. Protein sequence: CSVEQGDSYEQYF.

CDR3 sequence: CSVIFGDRGYEQYF. In nucleotides, the CDR3 is TGCAGCGTCATATTCGGGGACAGGGGCTACGAGCAGTACTTC. The chain links TRBV29-1 to TRBJ2-7, with 10 nucleotides matching TRBD1. This CDR3 has 14 amino acids. V lost 6 bases to trimming and J lost 3 bases; unmatched junction nucleotides: 8. CDR1 and CDR2 from the germline V gene are SQVTM and ANQGSEA.

This clone has more than one count but fewer than ten. This rearrangement joins TRBV29-1 to TRBJ2-6; D is unclear. V was cut by 5 bases and J by 2 bases, with 1 base left in between. This CDR3 spans 11 amino acids. The germline V gene has CDR1 SQVTM and CDR2 ANQGSEA. The CDR3 region has the DNA TGCAGCGTTCCTGGGGCCAACGTCCTGACTTTC. Translated: CSVPGANVLTF.